These T cell receptor beta chains were read from a single sample in a study of post-analysis software for immune sequencing data. One entry per CDR3 protein, called by TCRdb with MiXCR from the PCR reads. The table includes 740,000 or so distinct CDR3 sequences, roughly half detected once. Sequenced material: blood. The receptors come from a girl aged 5-17 years with multiple sclerosis. The CDR3 runs from the conserved cysteine through the conserved F or W. D genes are given only for firm matches. Only part of the rows carry a size: once, few, many, or a class if the clone is expanded.

clone_size: .
j_call: TRBJ2-5
d_call: TRBD1
v_call: TRBV25-1
cdr3_nt: TGTGCCAGCCGAAGCCTGTGGACAGGGGGCGATGAGACCCAGTACTTC
cdr3_aa: CASRSLWTGGDETQYF

clone_size: .
j_call: TRBJ2-3
d_call: TRBD1
v_call: TRBV7-3
cdr3_nt: TGTGCCAGCAGCCTGACAGGGGCGGCAGATACGCAGTATTTT
cdr3_aa: CASSLTGAADTQYF

clone_size: .
j_call: TRBJ1-1
d_call: TRBD1
v_call: TRBV10-3
cdr3_nt: TGTGCCATCAGTGCGGACAGGCTGAACACTGAAGCTTTCTTT
cdr3_aa: CAISADRLNTEAFF

clone_size: .
j_call: TRBJ2-5
d_call: .
v_call: TRBV29-1
cdr3_nt: TGCAGCGTTGTAAGGTCAGGAGATCAAGAGACCCAGTACTTC
cdr3_aa: CSVVRSGDQETQYF

clone_size: .
j_call: TRBJ2-4
d_call: TRBD1
v_call: TRBV6-2/TRBV6-3
cdr3_nt: TGTGCCAGCAGAACAGGGGGCAACGGAGAGCAGTACTTC
cdr3_aa: CASRTGGNGEQYF

clone_size: .
j_call: TRBJ1-5
d_call: .
v_call: TRBV10-3
cdr3_nt: TGTGCCATCAGTGATGGGGCAGGGGCCCAGCCCCAGCATTTT
cdr3_aa: CAISDGAGAQPQHF

clone_size: .
j_call: TRBJ2-7
d_call: TRBD1
v_call: TRBV12-3/TRBV12-4
cdr3_nt: TGTGCCAGCAGTTTAGCGCTCGGGCCAGGGGGCGCTTTCTCCTACGAGCAGTACTTC
cdr3_aa: CASSLALGPGGAFSYEQYF

clone_size: .
j_call: TRBJ2-7
d_call: .
v_call: TRBV4-1
cdr3_nt: TGCGCCAGCAGCCGCCCAGGGGAAATTCACTACGAGCAGTACTTC
cdr3_aa: CASSRPGEIHYEQYF

clone_size: .
j_call: TRBJ2-1
d_call: .
v_call: TRBV5-6
cdr3_nt: TGTGCCAGCAGCCTGGGACCTAGACACTGGAATGAGCAGTTCTTC
cdr3_aa: CASSLGPRHWNEQFF

clone_size: .
j_call: TRBJ2-1
d_call: TRBD2
v_call: TRBV20-1
cdr3_nt: TGCAGTGCTAGAGATCTCGAGCGGGAGTCCGAGAGGGAGTTCTTC
cdr3_aa: CSARDLERESEREFF

clone_size: .
j_call: TRBJ2-1
d_call: .
v_call: TRBV5-1
cdr3_nt: TGCGCCAGCAGCTTGGGGCTCATGCAGTTCTTC
cdr3_aa: CASSLGLMQFF

clone_size: .
j_call: TRBJ2-3
d_call: .
v_call: TRBV2
cdr3_nt: TGTGCCAGCAGGGCAGGGGTATTCGCAGATACGCAGTATTTT
cdr3_aa: CASRAGVFADTQYF

clone_size: .
j_call: TRBJ2-1
d_call: TRBD2
v_call: TRBV5-1
cdr3_nt: TGCGCCAGCAGCTTGGTTGGTAGCGGGAGGATCTCCTACAATGAGCAGTTCTTC
cdr3_aa: CASSLVGSGRISYNEQFF

clone_size: .
j_call: TRBJ1-5
d_call: .
v_call: TRBV29-1
cdr3_nt: TGCAGCGGTGCTCCCGGACAGTTTAGCAATCAGCCCCAGCATTTT
cdr3_aa: CSGAPGQFSNQPQHF

clone_size: .
j_call: TRBJ1-2
d_call: .
v_call: TRBV7-3
cdr3_nt: TGTGCCAGCAGCTTAAGTCGGGACAACAACTATGGCTACACCTTC
cdr3_aa: CASSLSRDNNYGYTF

clone_size: few
j_call: TRBJ2-3
d_call: TRBD1
v_call: TRBV29-1
cdr3_nt: TGCAGCGTGGGTGACAGGGTTACGAGCACAGATACGCAGTATTTT
cdr3_aa: CSVGDRVTSTDTQYF

clone_size: .
j_call: TRBJ1-2
d_call: .
v_call: TRBV2
cdr3_nt: TGTGCCAGCAGTGACAGGGCGGGTACCTATGGCTACACCTTC
cdr3_aa: CASSDRAGTYGYTF

clone_size: .
j_call: TRBJ2-7
d_call: .
v_call: TRBV29-1
cdr3_nt: TGCAGCGTGACAAGCACGACAAAAAACTACGAGCAGTACTTC
cdr3_aa: CSVTSTTKNYEQYF

clone_size: many
j_call: TRBJ2-1
d_call: .
v_call: TRBV5-1
cdr3_nt: TGCGCCAGCAGCTTGGGGCTAGCCAATGAGCAGTTCTTC
cdr3_aa: CASSLGLANEQFF

clone_size: .
j_call: TRBJ1-2
d_call: TRBD1
v_call: TRBV15
cdr3_nt: TGTGCCACCACCCAGGGGACAGGGGTTTATGGCTACACCTTC
cdr3_aa: CATTQGTGVYGYTF